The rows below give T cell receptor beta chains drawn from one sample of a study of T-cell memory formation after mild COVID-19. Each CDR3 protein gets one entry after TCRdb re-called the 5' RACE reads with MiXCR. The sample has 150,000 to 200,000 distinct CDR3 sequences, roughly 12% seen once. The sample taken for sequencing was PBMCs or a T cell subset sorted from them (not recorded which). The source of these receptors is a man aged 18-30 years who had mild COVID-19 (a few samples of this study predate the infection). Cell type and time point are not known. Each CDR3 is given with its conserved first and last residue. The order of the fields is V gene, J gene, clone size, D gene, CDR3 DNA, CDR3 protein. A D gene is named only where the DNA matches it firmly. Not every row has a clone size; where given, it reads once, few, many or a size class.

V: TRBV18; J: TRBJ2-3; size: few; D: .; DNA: TGTGCCAGCTCACCACCCTCACTCACAGATACGCAGTATTTT; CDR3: CASSPPSLTDTQYF
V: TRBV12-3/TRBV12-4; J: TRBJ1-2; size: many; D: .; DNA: TGTGCCAGCAGTTTCTTATATGGCTACACCTTC; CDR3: CASSFLYGYTF
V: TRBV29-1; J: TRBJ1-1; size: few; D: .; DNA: TGCAGCGTGGGCCGGTCAATCGGGGCTGAAGCTTTCTTT; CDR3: CSVGRSIGAEAFF
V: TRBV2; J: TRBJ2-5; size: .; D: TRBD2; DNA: TGTGCCAGCCGTAAGACTAGCCCAGGGACCCAGTACTTC; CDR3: CASRKTSPGTQYF
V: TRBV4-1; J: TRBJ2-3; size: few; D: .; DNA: TGCGCCAGCAGCCACATTCGGGATACGCAGTATTTT; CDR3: CASSHIRDTQYF
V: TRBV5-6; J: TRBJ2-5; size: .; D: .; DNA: TGTGCCAGCAGCTTACGGATGGTTGCGGAGACCCAGTACTTC; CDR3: CASSLRMVAETQYF
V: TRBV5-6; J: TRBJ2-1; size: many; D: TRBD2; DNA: TGTGCCAGCCCCAGGGTGGGAAGCGGGGGGGCCAGTGAGCAGTTCTTC; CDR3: CASPRVGSGGASEQFF
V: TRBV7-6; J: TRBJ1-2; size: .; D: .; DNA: TGTGCCAGCAGCCAATCGTCAGGGGATGGCTACACCTTC; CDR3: CASSQSSGDGYTF
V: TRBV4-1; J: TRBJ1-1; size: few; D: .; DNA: TGCGCCAGCAGCCATCCGATAGAAAACACTGAAGCTTTCTTT; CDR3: CASSHPIENTEAFF
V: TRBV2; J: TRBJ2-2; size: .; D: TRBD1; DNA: TGTGCCAGCAGTCGACAGGGGGCCGGGGAGCTGTTTTTT; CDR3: CASSRQGAGELFF
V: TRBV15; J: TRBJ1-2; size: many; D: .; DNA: TGTGCCACCAGCAGAGACGCCTATGGCTACACCTTC; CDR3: CATSRDAYGYTF
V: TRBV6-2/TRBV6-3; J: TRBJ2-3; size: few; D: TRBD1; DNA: TGTGCCAGCGGGCAAACAGGGGTTCTAAGTGATACGCAGTATTTT; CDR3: CASGQTGVLSDTQYF
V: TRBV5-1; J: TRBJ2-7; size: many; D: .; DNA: TGCGCCAGCAGCTTGGGGGGGACTCCCTACGAGCAGTACTTC; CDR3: CASSLGGTPYEQYF
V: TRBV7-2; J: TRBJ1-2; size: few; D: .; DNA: TGTGCCAGCAGCGCACTTAAGGGACGCCCCTATGGCTACACCTTC; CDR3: CASSALKGRPYGYTF
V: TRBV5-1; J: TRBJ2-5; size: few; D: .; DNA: TGCGCCAGCAGCGGCCGGGACGGAGAAGAGACCCAGTACTTC; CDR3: CASSGRDGEETQYF
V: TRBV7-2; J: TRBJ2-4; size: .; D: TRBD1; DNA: TGTGCCACGCGAGGACCAGACGTCGGGGACAGAAACATTCAGTACTTC; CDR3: CATRGPDVGDRNIQYF
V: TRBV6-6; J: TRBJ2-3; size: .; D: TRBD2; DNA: TGTGCCAGCAGTGCGGGGGGGCCCGTTGGAGATACGCAGTATTTT; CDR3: CASSAGGPVGDTQYF
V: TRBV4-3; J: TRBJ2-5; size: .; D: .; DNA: TGCGCCAGCAGCCAAGGAATAGGAGAGACCCAGTACTTC; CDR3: CASSQGIGETQYF
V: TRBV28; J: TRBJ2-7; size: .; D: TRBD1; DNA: TGTGCCAGCAGCCCCCCCGGGACAGCCGGCGAGCAGTACTTC; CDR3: CASSPPGTAGEQYF
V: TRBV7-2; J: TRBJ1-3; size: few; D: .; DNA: TGTGCCAGCAGCTTAGCGCGGGCAGTCCGTCCCGGAAACACCATATATTTT; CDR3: CASSLARAVRPGNTIYF
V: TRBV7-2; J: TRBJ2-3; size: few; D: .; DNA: TGTGCCAGCAGCTTAAGGGGGGGGGAAGGAGATACGCAGTATTTT; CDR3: CASSLRGGEGDTQYF
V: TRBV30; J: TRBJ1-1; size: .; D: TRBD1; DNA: TGTGCCCGGACAGGGGAGATGTTAGAGACTGAAGCTTTCTTT; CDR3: CARTGEMLETEAFF
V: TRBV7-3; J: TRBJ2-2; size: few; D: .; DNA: TGTGCCACCCGCCCGGGGGGCCGGTACGGCGGGGAGCTGTTTTTT; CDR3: CATRPGGRYGGELFF
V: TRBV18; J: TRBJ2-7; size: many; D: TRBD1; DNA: TGTGCCAGCTCCCCGACAGGGCCCTCCTACGAGCAGTACTTC; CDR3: CASSPTGPSYEQYF
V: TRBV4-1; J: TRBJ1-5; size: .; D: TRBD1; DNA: TGCGCCAGCAGCCAAGGAGGACAGGGAAGACAGCCCCAGCATTTT; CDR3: CASSQGGQGRQPQHF
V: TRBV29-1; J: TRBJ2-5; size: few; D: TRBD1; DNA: TGCAGCGTTACAGGGGCCCCGGAGACCCAGTACTTC; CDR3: CSVTGAPETQYF
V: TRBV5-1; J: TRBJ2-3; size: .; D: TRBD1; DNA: TGCGCCAGCAGCCCCAGACAGGGGCGGGATACGCAGTATTTT; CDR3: CASSPRQGRDTQYF
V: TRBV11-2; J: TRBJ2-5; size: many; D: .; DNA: TGTGCCAGCAGCTTATCGTTGGCGGCGGAGCAAGAGACCCAGTACTTC; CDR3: CASSLSLAAEQETQYF
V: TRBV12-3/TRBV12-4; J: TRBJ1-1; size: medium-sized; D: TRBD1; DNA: TGTGCCAGCAGTTTACCAGGGGGGACTGAAGCTTTCTTT; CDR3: CASSLPGGTEAFF
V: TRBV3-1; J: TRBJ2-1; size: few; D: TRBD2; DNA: TGTGCCAGCAGCCGGCTAGCGGGGGCTTACAATGAGCAGTTCTTC; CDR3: CASSRLAGAYNEQFF
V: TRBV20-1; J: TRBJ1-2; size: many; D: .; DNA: TGCAGTGCTAGAGGGACGGCTGCTAACTATGGCTACACCTTC; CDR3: CSARGTAANYGYTF